Here is one T cell receptor (beta chain) with its context. Its antigen is currently unknown. Assay version v3.0 of immunoSEQ was used, and it was run at survey level. Data came from immunoSEQ multiplex PCR; TCRdb stores just in-frame clones and leaves some out. The table lists around 35,000 clones, roughly 96% of them singletons. The sample comes from a study of long-term antiretroviral therapy in people with HIV. General study findings and limits: Documentation of ART adherence, viral resistance or therapy changes was absent. Dominating the repertoire at all time points were the clones that expanded before ART.

This receptor was obtained from a young man with HIV. Specimen: unsorted PBMCs, collected roughly 6.4 years after starting antiretroviral therapy.

This CDR3 is CASSFLDRNTGELFF. In nucleotides, the CDR3 is TGTGCCAGCAGTTTTCTGGACAGGAACACCGGGGAGCTGTTTTTT. The chain recombines TRBV27 with TRBJ2-2; TRBD1 is a possible D gene (6 bases). The CDR3 extends over 15 amino acids. Per the germline V gene, CDR1 is MNHEY and CDR2 is SMNVEV (reference sequence). Trimming shortened V by 3 bases and J by 1 base, and 9 bases separated the two germline ends.